These 10 T cell receptor beta chains were all obtained from the same sample, sequenced in a study of T cell repertoires in cytomegalovirus infection (dated by TCRdb to the late 2010s). The treatment or condition label here, explained by the study, means: in vitro stimulation with specific CMV peptide epitopes to enrich CMV-specific T cells. The instrument was an Illumina HiSeq 1500. The public reads were reprocessed in TCRdb via fastp at Q25 and MiXCR, keeping in-frame beta chains. Identical CDR3 proteins give one entry, which carries the most common genes and DNA. This sample comprises under 850,000 distinct CDR3 sequences, roughly a third of them detected only once. The top ten hold around a sixth of the sample. No antigens are known for them. The sequences come from cultured PBMCs, collected from culture after CMV antigen stimulation. The receptors derive from a human donor in good health (CMV status not recorded). Some clones in this sample may be carry-over from other donors' samples.

This chain uses TRBV7-2 with TRBJ1-6; D ambiguous. Between the trimmed V and J ends, which lost 7 bases and 10 bases, there was a span of 14 bases. The CDR3 has 13 amino acids. Germline-derived CDR1 and CDR2 are SGHTA and FQGNSA. The chain's CDR3 is CASNDRAGSPLHF. The DNA for the CDR3 is TGTGCCAGCAACGACCGTGCGGGCTCACCCCTCCACTTT.

This clonotype showed up just a few times. The chain carries TRBV7-2 and TRBJ2-5, with 10 bases matching TRBD1. CDR3 length: 17 amino acids. Germline trimming cut 1 base from V and 5 bases from J; bases unmatched to any gene: 10. CDR1 and CDR2 (germline): SGHTA, FQGNSA. For the CDR3, the DNA is TGTGCCAGCAGCTTAGATCTGGGACAGGGGTATGGGGAGACCCAGTACTTC. Protein: CASSLDLGQGYGETQYF. The variable domain in full, with the rest retrieved from reference TRBV7-2 and TRBJ2-5, is GAGVSQSPSNKVTEKGKDVELRCDPISGHTALYWYRQSLGQGLEFLIYFQGNSAPDKSGLPSDRFSAERTGGSVSTLTIQRTQQEDSAVYLCASSLDLGQGYGETQYFGPGTRLLVL.

This clonotype was detected only once. J is TRBJ2-3 and V is TRBV12-3 or TRBV12-4; TRBD1 might be the D (6 bases). Trimming removed 6 bases at V and 5 bases at J, with 21 bases between. The CDR3 sequence is 16 residues long. The CDR3 spells CASSQRGFRGGDTQYF. The CDR3 DNA is TGTGCCAGCAGCCAACGGGGATTCAGGGGCGGAGATACGCAGTATTTT.

The V gene is TRBV20-1, the J gene TRBJ1-1; 11 bases match TRBD1. Germline V gene data show CDR1 as DFQATT and CDR2 as SNEGSKA (reference sequence). Trimming cost V 6 bases and J 4 bases; bases outside gene matches: 10. The CDR3 loop spans 15 amino acids. In DNA, the CDR3 is TGCAGTGCCGGGGGACAGGGGGGCGCGACCACTGAAGCTTTCTTT. This sequence encodes CSAGGQGGATTEAFF.

This clonotype was counted between two and nine times. The chain has TRBV14 and TRBJ2-2; D gene uncertain. Germline V gene data show CDR1 as SGHDN and CDR2 as FVKESK. V was pared by 3 bases and J by 5 bases, with 7 bases between. This CDR3 has 13 residues. The CDR3 is CASSQYRTGELFF. Here the CDR3 DNA reads TGTGCCAGCAGCCAGTATCGAACCGGGGAGCTGTTTTTT.

V gene TRBV20-1 combines with J gene TRBJ1-1; no reliable D call. Germline V CDR1 and CDR2: DFQATT, SNEGSKA (reference sequence). CDR3 length: 12 amino acids. With 6 bases removed from V and 4 bases from J, the gap between germline ends came to 12 bases. The CDR3 sequence is CSAKGGSTEAFF. The CDR3 coding sequence is TGCAGTGCAAAAGGAGGGAGCACTGAAGCTTTCTTT.

This clonotype was seen at least ten times. This rearrangement joins TRBV7-2 to TRBJ2-7; 8 bases map to TRBD1. The CDR3 contains 15 residues. The V gene end was trimmed by 5 bases and the J gene end by 3 bases; junction bases not matched to a gene: 9. Per the germline V gene, CDR1 is SGHTA and CDR2 is FQGNSA. The CDR3 nucleotides are TGTGCCAGCAGCCTAGGACAGGGATCGTTCTACGAGCAGTACTTC. Protein: CASSLGQGSFYEQYF.

This clonotype was seen many times. The chain couples TRBV27 to TRBJ2-7, with TRBD1 matching 7 bases. This CDR3 contains 15 residues. The germline V gene encodes CDR1 MNHEY and CDR2 SMNVEV (reference sequence). Germline trimming cut 4 bases from V and 3 bases from J; bases unmatched to any gene: 9. CDR3 nucleotides: TGTGCCAGCAGTTCCCTAACGGACAGGATCTACGAGCAGTACTTC. This codes for CASSSLTDRIYEQYF.

V and J are TRBV12-3 or TRBV12-4 and TRBJ2-5; D not resolved. The CDR3 loop spans 16 amino acids. V was trimmed by 4 bases and J by 5 bases, leaving 20 bases between them. In DNA form, the CDR3 reads TGTGCCAGCAGTTCCACTTCGACGGGCCGGTGGGAGACCCAGTACTTC. Translated, it gives CASSSTSTGRWETQYF.

V and J are TRBV12-3 or TRBV12-4 and TRBJ1-1, with D possibly being TRBD1 (6 bases). The CDR3 has 16 amino acids. Deletions cut 8 bases from V and 4 bases from J, with 23 bases between. CDR3 region: CASRRGGGGASTEAFF. For the CDR3, the DNA is TGTGCCAGCCGCCGAGGAGGTGGGGGGGCGTCCACTGAAGCTTTCTTT.